Following are 22 T cell receptor beta chains from one sample sequenced in a study of CD8 T cells in Susac syndrome. Random hexamers were used to reverse transcribe the RNA input (about 0.45 to 1 ug). TCRdb recomputed calls from the immunoSEQ multiplex PCR reads with MiXCR, one row per CDR3 protein. The sample shows around 160,000 distinct CDR3 sequences, 85% to 95% of them seen only once. Material for sequencing was CD4+ T cells from PBMCs. The source is a human donor in good health.

This clonotype has only one observation. The gene calls are TRBV5-6 and TRBJ1-5; the D gene is possibly TRBD1 (5 bases). The CDR3 has 16 residues. Between the trimmed V and J ends, which lost 1 base and 2 bases, there was a span of 13 bases. The germline CDR1 and CDR2 sequences are SGHDT and YYEEEE. In DNA form, the CDR3 reads TGTGCCAGCAGCTTGTATAGGGTGGGGGGCAATCAGCCCCAGCATTTT. Its protein product is CASSLYRVGGNQPQHF.

The chain combines TRBV5-6 with TRBJ1-2; D might be TRBD1 (6 bases). The CDR3 loop spans 13 amino acids. Per germline, CDR1 SGHDT and CDR2 YYEEEE. The V end was cut by 4 bases, the J end by 6 bases, with 13 bases between. CDR3 nucleotide sequence: TGTGCCAGCAGCGTAGCAGGGGAAGATGGCTACACCTTC. Translating it yields CASSVAGEDGYTF.

The chain carries TRBV6-6 and TRBJ2-1, with 7 nucleotides matching TRBD2. The CDR3 extends over 14 amino acids. V was pared by 7 bases and J by 4 bases, with 7 bases of the junction left unmatched. Germline values: CDR1 MNHNY, CDR2 SVGAGI (reference sequence). The CDR3 sequence: CASTWGEGYNEQFF. The CDR3 coding sequence is TGTGCCAGCACCTGGGGGGAGGGATACAATGAGCAGTTCTTC.

V usage is TRBV6-2 or TRBV6-3 and J usage is TRBJ1-1; possible D gene TRBD1, 5 bases. V was cut by 5 bases and J by 0 bases, with 13 bases left in between. The CDR3 loop spans 15 amino acids. The V gene's germline CDR1 is MNHEY and CDR2 SVGEGT. This CDR3 reads CASSVGGLMNTEAFF. The CDR3 bases are TGTGCCAGCAGTGTGGGGGGTTTGATGAACACTGAAGCTTTCTTT.

V is TRBV3-1 and J is TRBJ2-1; D not certain. The CDR3 runs 14 residues. V lost 4 bases and J 5 bases, leaving 12 bases between the germline ends. The V gene's germline CDR1 is LGHDT and CDR2 YNNKEL (reference sequence). CDR3 coding DNA: TGTGCCAGCAGCCCGTCCCGGGCCAACAATGAGCAGTTCTTC. It encodes CASSPSRANNEQFF.

J is TRBJ2-1 and V is TRBV5-1; the match to TRBD2 covers 9 bases. The length of the CDR3 is 16 residues. The V gene's germline CDR1 is SGHRS and CDR2 YFSETQ. The ends lost 4 bases at V and 2 bases at J; junction bases unmatched: 7. CDR3 in amino acids: CASSPISSGAYNEQFF. CDR3 sequence (DNA): TGCGCCAGCAGCCCAATCTCTAGCGGGGCCTACAATGAGCAGTTCTTC.

Only one count was recorded for this clonotype. The genes are TRBV6-5 and TRBJ2-7; 9 nucleotides agree with TRBD1. The CDR3 totals 15 residues. J was trimmed by 4 bases and V by 7 bases; bases with no gene match: 11. Germline V CDR1 and CDR2: MNHEY, SVGAGI. The CDR3 DNA is TGTGCCAGCACCAGGGGACAGGGTGGGATTTACGAGCAGTACTTC. This codes for CASTRGQGGIYEQYF.

This clonotype has only a few counts. Here the CDR3 reads CSARDSGPGNTIYF. DNA for the CDR3: TGCAGTGCTAGAGATTCCGGTCCGGGAAACACCATATATTTT. The V and J genes are TRBV20-1 and TRBJ1-3; no clear D gene. The germline V gene encodes CDR1 DFQATT and CDR2 SNEGSKA (reference sequence). The ends were cut back, 0 bases at V and 4 bases at J, with 10 bases in the middle. CDR3 length: 14 residues.

This chain uses TRBV7-2 with TRBJ1-4; D is unclear. Germline CDR1 SGHTA, CDR2 FQGNSA. V shed 0 bases and J shed 14 bases, with 10 bases lying between them. The CDR3 covers 12 residues. The CDR3, as DNA: TGTGCCAGCAGCTTAGCCCTAGGTGCGCTGTTTTTT. Residues: CASSLALGALFF.

The CDR3 DNA reads as TGCAGCGTCAACAGGGGGCTCGGGGGGGAGACCCAGTACTTC. It specifies CSVNRGLGGETQYF. This chain joins TRBV29-1 and TRBJ2-5; 9 bases fit TRBD1. The CDR3 contains 14 residues. V gave up 6 bases and J gave up 5 bases; unmatched junction bases: 10. Germline-derived CDR1 and CDR2 are SQVTM and ANQGSEA.

V is TRBV4-2 and J is TRBJ2-6; D might be TRBD1 (5 bases). The CDR3 spans 18 residues. Trimming took off 0 bases at V and 0 bases at J, with 12 bases between the two ends. The germline gives CDR1 LGHNA, CDR2 YNFKEQ. The CDR3 DNA reads as TGTGCCAGCAGCCAAGATTCGACAGCAAGCTCTGGGGCCAACGTCCTGACTTTC. Its translation: CASSQDSTASSGANVLTF.

The chain employs TRBV5-1 and TRBJ2-6; no firm D call. CDR1 and CDR2 (germline): SGHRS, YFSETQ. Trimming took 6 bases from V and 3 from J, leaving 7 bases between them. This CDR3 has 13 residues. The CDR3: CASTDVGANVLTF. The CDR3 region has the DNA TGCGCCAGCACGGATGTTGGGGCCAACGTCCTGACTTTC.

The rearrangement joins TRBV7-3 to TRBJ2-3; a weak D match, TRBD1 (6 bases). The germline CDR1 and CDR2 sequences are SGHTA and FQGTGA. Trimming stripped 2 bases from V and 5 bases from J, with 14 bases between. The CDR3 totals 15 residues. This CDR3 reads CASSLGAPGQDTQYF. The DNA for the CDR3 is TGTGCCAGCAGCTTAGGGGCTCCGGGACAAGATACGCAGTATTTT.

The rearrangement uses TRBV19 and TRBJ2-7, with 8 bases that match TRBD1. The V and J ends lost 5 bases and 0 bases, in that order; junction bases with no gene match: 6. The CDR3 is 15 amino acids. Germline V lookup: CDR1 LNHDA, CDR2 SQIVND (reference sequence). The CDR3 is CASSAGTGSSYEQYF. CDR3 nucleotides: TGTGCCAGTAGTGCCGGGACAGGTAGCTCCTACGAGCAGTACTTC.

The chain uses TRBV11-2 and TRBJ2-7; 7 nucleotides agree with TRBD1. V shed 3 bases, J shed 4 bases, and the junction held 6 bases outside the gene matches. Looked up from germline, CDR1 is SGHAT and CDR2 is FQNNGV. This CDR3 comprises 14 residues. This CDR3 is CASSLGRGRYEQYF. The CDR3 DNA reads TGTGCCAGCAGCTTGGGAAGGGGGCGATACGAGCAGTACTTC.

The J gene is TRBJ1-4, the V gene TRBV6-1, with D uncertain. CDR3 length: 15 residues. Germline V CDR1 and CDR2: MNHNS, SASEGT. Trimming took off 5 bases at V and 7 bases at J, with 17 bases between the two ends. Here the CDR3 reads CASSLEAPRGEKLFF. Written as DNA, the CDR3 is TGTGCCAGCAGTCTAGAGGCTCCCCGGGGTGAAAAACTGTTTTTT.

J is TRBJ2-7 and V is TRBV7-2, with 7 bases lining up with TRBD1. Germline CDR1 and CDR2: SGHTA and FQGNSA. This CDR3 is 15 amino acids long. Germline trimming cut 6 bases from V and 2 bases from J; bases unmatched to any gene: 10. CDR3 sequence reads: CASRYDRERTYEQYF. The CDR3 DNA follows: TGTGCCAGCAGATACGACAGGGAAAGAACCTACGAGCAGTACTTC.

V and J are TRBV27 and TRBJ1-2; 7 nucleotides match TRBD1. V lost 2 bases to trimming and J lost 4 bases; unmatched junction nucleotides: 13. The CDR3 is 17 residues long. Germline loops: CDR1 MNHEY, CDR2 SMNVEV (reference sequence). CDR3 sequence (DNA): TGTGCCAGCAGTTTAAACAGGGGTTTCGTAGGGCGCTATGGCTACACCTTC. This codes for CASSLNRGFVGRYGYTF.

The chain couples TRBV29-1 to TRBJ1-4; D is possibly TRBD1 (6 bases). Per germline, CDR1 SQVTM and CDR2 ANQGSEA. The ends were cut back, 5 bases at V and 3 bases at J, with 16 bases in the middle. The CDR3 sequence is 15 residues long. For the CDR3, the DNA is TGCAGCGTTACAGGGCTACAGGCGTCTAATGAAAAACTGTTTTTT. Translated: CSVTGLQASNEKLFF.

This sequence joins TRBV5-6 and TRBJ1-5; the D gene is possibly TRBD1 (5 bases). V was clipped by 4 bases and J by 3 bases, with 14 bases between them. This CDR3 comprises 15 residues. The germline CDR1 and CDR2 sequences are SGHDT and YYEEEE. The CDR3 DNA reads as TGTGCCAGCAGCAGGGACGGGGGTTACAATCAGCCCCAGCATTTT. This gives the protein CASSRDGGYNQPQHF.

The chain joins TRBV20-1 to TRBJ1-3; no clear D. Germline V CDR1 and CDR2: DFQATT, SNEGSKA (reference sequence). The V end lost 1 base, the J end lost 3 bases, and 4 bases lay between the germline ends. The CDR3 totals 12 residues. Here the CDR3 DNA reads TGCAGTGCTAGAGGGGGTGGAAACACCATATATTTT. Translated: CSARGGGNTIYF.

V is TRBV6-5 and J is TRBJ2-2; 7 bases are shared with TRBD1. Germline CDR1 is MNHEY and CDR2 is SVGAGI. CDR3 length: 17 residues. Losses at the gene ends were 0 bases for V and 3 bases for J; bases not matched to a gene: 7. The CDR3 loop reads CASSYSMVTGDTGELFF. CDR3 coding DNA: TGTGCCAGCAGTTACTCGATGGTTACAGGGGACACCGGGGAGCTGTTTTTT.